This T cell receptor (beta chain) was recorded in a study of T-cell reconstitution after alpha-beta-depleted transplantation in children. Overall study findings and caveats: Elevated TCRbeta diversity at day 60 was traced, in some patients, to surviving recipient T cells and thymic progenitors. Newly made T cells mostly supplied T-cell counts and diversity one year after transplant. Expanded clones from the graft, numbering several hundred, reportedly supplied alpha-beta T cells about two months after transplant.

Preparation of the TCRbeta library was carried out with unique molecular identifiers. One entry per CDR3 protein results from TCRdb running MiXCR on the PCR reads. The sample includes some 150,000 distinct CDR3 sequences, roughly 9% of them seen just once. CDR3 length: 16 amino acids. Germline lookup yields CDR1 KGHSH and CDR2 LQKENI. V dropped 6 bases and J dropped 5; count of bases not matched to a gene: 12. This clonotype appeared many times. Its specificity is not known. The specimen comprised PBMCs, mostly from graft donor cells, sampled 180 days after TCRalphabeta/CD19-depleted stem cell transplant. This TCR came from a female patient under 10 years old who had a stem cell transplant for congenital amegakaryocytic thrombocytopenia, so the T cells may come from the graft donor. V is TRBV18 and J is TRBJ1-4; 7 nucleotides agree with TRBD1. The CDR3 DNA is TGTGCCAGCTCGCCTCGGAACAGGGGCCAAAATGAAAAACTGTTTTTT. Translating gives CASSPRNRGQNEKLFF.